The present entry profiles one TCR beta chain with its context. The target antigen is unknown. This entry comes from a study of chemoradiotherapy in HPV16-positive cancers. Study conclusions and caveats: Non-HPV-specific T cells did not expand in tumors during treatment, whereas candidate HPV-specific clones and E7-related motifs did. Better recurrence-free survival went with HPV-responsive T-cell expansion in HPV16-positive patients.

Libraries were prepared by immunoSEQ multiplex PCR; TCRdb keeps only in-frame clonotypes and omits some of them. The sample includes around 30,000 clones, roughly 87% of them seen just once. The V and J ends lost 3 bases and 5 bases, in that order; junction bases with no gene match: 6. The germline CDR1 and CDR2 sequences are LNHDA and SQIVND (reference sequence). The CDR3 is made up of 15 amino acids. Samples were taken several times over chemoradiotherapy. The sequence was collected from a human donor with HPV-associated anogenital cancer. The rearrangement uses TRBV19 and TRBJ2-7, with TRBD1 identical over 11 bases. The sequences come from blood, collected from a patient who underwent chemoradiotherapy. CDR3 coding DNA: TGTGCCAGTAGTATCGACCGGACAGGGGGCGACGAGCAGTACTTC. It specifies CASSIDRTGGDEQYF.